This T cell receptor (beta chain) was recorded in a study of shared clonotypes between healthy human individuals. The protocol was immunoSEQ multiplex PCR, while the TCRdb copy is restricted to in-frame clones and leaves out a portion. Found here are over 1.4 million clones, roughly 96% of them singletons; the top ten hold roughly 1.1%. On this clone: Its antigen remains unidentified. The same CDR3 also results from other DNA sequences found in this sample.

The CDR3 totals 15 residues. V was shortened by 0 bases and J by 4 bases, with 11 bases between the two germline ends. Per the germline V gene, CDR1 is SGHNT and CDR2 is YYREEE (reference sequence). Findings and limits, study-wide: Generally, naive subsets (rather than memory subsets) showed larger estimated richness. It was the few donors that limited the genetic and exposure-history diversity represented. It was the non-shared clonotypes that had lower generation probabilities than clonotypes shared by all four donors.

The sequenced material came from naive CD4+ T cells sorted from blood. Described subset: CD45RA+ positively selected. The chain joins TRBV5-4 to TRBJ2-1; D is perhaps TRBD1 (5 bases). The TCR sequence derives from a man aged 30 to 39 in good health. The CDR3 is CASSLAQRGYNEQFF. The CDR3 DNA reads TGTGCCAGCAGCTTGGCCCAAAGGGGATACAATGAGCAGTTCTTC.